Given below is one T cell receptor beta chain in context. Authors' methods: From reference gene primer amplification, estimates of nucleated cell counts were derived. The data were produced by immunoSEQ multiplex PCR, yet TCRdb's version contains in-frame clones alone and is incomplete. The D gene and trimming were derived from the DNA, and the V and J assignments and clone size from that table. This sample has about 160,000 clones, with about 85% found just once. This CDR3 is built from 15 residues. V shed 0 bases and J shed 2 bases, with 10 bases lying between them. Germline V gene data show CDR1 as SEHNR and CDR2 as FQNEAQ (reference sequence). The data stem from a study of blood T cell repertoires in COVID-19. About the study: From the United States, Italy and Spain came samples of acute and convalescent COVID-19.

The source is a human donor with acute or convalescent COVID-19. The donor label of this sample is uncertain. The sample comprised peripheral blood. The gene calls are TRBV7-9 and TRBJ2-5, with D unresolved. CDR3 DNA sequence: TGTGCCAGCAGCTTAGCCGCCCCTCGGCAAGAGACCCAGTACTTC. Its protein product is CASSLAAPRQETQYF.